This T cell receptor (beta chain) comes out of a study of blood T cell repertoires in COVID-19. The overall study: The United States, Italy and Spain supplied acute and convalescent COVID-19 samples. In each case, the material was cDNA or gDNA derived from T cells, B-cell-depleted T cells, or PBMCs.

How the authors handled the data: Estimation of nucleated cell counts was performed using reference gene primer amplification. Libraries were prepared by immunoSEQ multiplex PCR; TCRdb keeps only in-frame clonotypes and omits some of them. Clone size and V and J calls were adopted from that table, with D and trimming inferred from the DNA. The table has approximately 150,000 clones, around 82% seen once. Per the germline V gene, CDR1 is MNHEY and CDR2 is SVGAGI. The CDR3 extends over 15 amino acids. Trimming removed 6 bases from V and 5 bases from J; junction bases left unmatched: 9. This receptor was taken from a man aged 55 to 70 with active or convalescent COVID-19. V and J are TRBV6-5 and TRBJ2-2; 7 nucleotides agree with TRBD1. Sequenced sample: peripheral blood. CDR3 sequence (DNA): TGTGCCAGCAGCCCCGGGACAGCCTCTACCGGGGAGCTGTTTTTT. Translation gives CASSPGTASTGELFF.